This TCR beta chain was identified in a study of control samples from healthy donors and cancer patients. Clones were read by immunoSEQ multiplex PCR, and TCRdb kept only the in-frame ones, dropping some. The sample gives 70,000 to 90,000 clones, 90% to 95% of which show up once; about 6% is in the top ten. V lost 4 bases and J lost 3, with 16 bases in between. CDR3 length equals 15 residues. In germline, CDR1 is SGHRS, CDR2 YFSETQ. This receptor was obtained from a woman between 35 and 50 years old in good health. The specimen sequenced was blood. This rearrangement joins TRBV5-1 to TRBJ2-5, with D maybe TRBD1 (6 bases). CDR3 region: CASSRTTGGEETQYF. The CDR3 DNA follows: TGCGCCAGCAGCCGGACGACAGGAGGTGAAGAGACCCAGTACTTC.